This is a list of T cell receptor beta chains from one sample in a study of T cell repertoires in cytomegalovirus infection. TCRdb redid the calling of the reads with MiXCR, one entry per CDR3 protein. The sample yields approximately 500,000 distinct CDR3 sequences, about 15% seen once. Specimen: CD8+ T cells from PBMCs. All receptors come from a human donor in good health (CMV status not recorded). Some clones in this sample may be carry-over from other donors' samples. Each CDR3 is given with its conserved first and last residue. A D gene is named only where the DNA matches it firmly. A row's size may be missing; if present it is once, few, many or a size class.

>TRBJ1-6|TRBD1|TRBV28|few
TGTGCCAGCAGTACCGACAGGGGGCGAAATTCACCCCTCCACTTT
CASSTDRGRNSPLHF
>TRBJ2-7|NA|TRBV14|many
TGTGCCAGCAGCCATAGAAGGACGCGCTACGAGCAGTACTTC
CASSHRRTRYEQYF
>TRBJ2-5|NA|TRBV6-5|few
TGTGCCAGCAGTTACGGCCTCCCTGAGACCCAGTACTTC
CASSYGLPETQYF
>TRBJ2-7|NA|TRBV4-2|few
TGTGCCAGCAGCCAAGTAGACAAACCCTACGAGCAGTACTTC
CASSQVDKPYEQYF
>TRBJ2-7|NA|TRBV7-9|many
TGTGCCAGCAGCCCCCCCACCGGGACAACCTCCTACGAGCAGTACTTC
CASSPPTGTTSYEQYF
>TRBJ2-3|NA|TRBV24-1|few
TGTGCCACCAGTGACCCGGACAGCAACACAGATACGCAGTATTTT
CATSDPDSNTDTQYF
>TRBJ1-2|NA|TRBV12-3/TRBV12-4|NA
TGTGCCAGCAGTTTGACCCAAGGGGGGGGAGGCTACACCTTC
CASSLTQGGGGYTF
>TRBJ1-2|NA|TRBV10-3|many
TGTGCCATCAGGCTTGGAGGTAGCCGTGATGGCTACACCTTC
CAIRLGGSRDGYTF
>TRBJ2-1|TRBD2|TRBV7-9|many
TGTGCCAGCAGCAAGACTAGCGGGGGAAGGTACAATGAGCAGTTCTTC
CASSKTSGGRYNEQFF
>TRBJ1-5|NA|TRBV19|few
TGTGCCAGTAGTATAGCCCTCGACAGGCCGGAGCATTTT
CASSIALDRPEHF
>TRBJ2-3|NA|TRBV12-3/TRBV12-4|NA
TGTGCCAGCAGTCATCTCAATCCCACAGATACGCAGTATTTT
CASSHLNPTDTQYF
>TRBJ2-7|TRBD2|TRBV7-8|many
TGTGCCAGCAGCAAACTAGCGGGGCGACCCTACGAGCAGTACTTC
CASSKLAGRPYEQYF
>TRBJ2-2|NA|TRBV5-1|NA
TGCGCCAGCAGCGCGTCTGAGAGAGAGGGCACCGGGGAGCTGTTTTTT
CASSASEREGTGELFF
>TRBJ2-1|TRBD1|TRBV2|many
TGTGCCAGCGGAGACAGGGTCCCCTACAATGAGCAGTTCTTC
CASGDRVPYNEQFF
>TRBJ2-7|NA|TRBV6-1|many
TGTGCCAGCCTCCCGGCCTCTAACTACGAGCAGTACTTC
CASLPASNYEQYF
>TRBJ2-3|NA|TRBV19|few
TGTGCCAGTAGTATAGAACTAGGCGGCGGCACGACAGATACGCAGTATTTT
CASSIELGGGTTDTQYF
>TRBJ2-4|NA|TRBV7-9|few
TGTGCCAGCAGCTTCCCTGGGGGTGAAGCCAAAAACATTCAGTACTTC
CASSFPGGEAKNIQYF
>TRBJ1-5|TRBD1|TRBV15|NA
TGTGCCACCAGCAGAGTTATAGACAGGGGTAATCAGCCCCAGCATTTT
CATSRVIDRGNQPQHF
>TRBJ2-7|NA|TRBV7-6|many
TGTGCCAGCAGCTTAAGTAAAAACTACGAGCAGTACTTC
CASSLSKNYEQYF
>TRBJ2-1|NA|TRBV11-2|many
TGTGCCAGCAGCCCACCGGGGGTAGTTGAGCAGTTCTTC
CASSPPGVVEQFF
>TRBJ1-5|TRBD1|TRBV27|few
TGTGCCAGCACACTAAGGACAGGGTACCAGCCCCAGCATTTT
CASTLRTGYQPQHF
>TRBJ1-1|NA|TRBV7-9|many
TGTGCCAGCAGCTCTATGGACACTGAAGCTTTCTTT
CASSSMDTEAFF
>TRBJ1-1|NA|TRBV6-5|many
TGTGCCAGCAGAAACGGGGTTTGGGCTTTCTTT
CASRNGVWAFF
>TRBJ2-5|NA|TRBV5-4|few
TGTGCCAGCAGCTTGGAGGGGGGGGGACAAGAGACCCAGTACTTC
CASSLEGGGQETQYF
>TRBJ1-1|NA|TRBV4-1|NA
TGCGCCAGCAGCCATCCCGGGACGGCGACTTTGAACACTGAAGCTTTCTTT
CASSHPGTATLNTEAFF
>TRBJ1-2|TRBD1|TRBV7-9|NA
TGTGCCAGCAGGGACAGGGTAAACGATGGCTACACCTTC
CASRDRVNDGYTF
>TRBJ1-5|TRBD1|TRBV7-9|few
TGTGCCAGCAGCTCCCCCGGGACAGATAATCAGCCCCAGCATTTT
CASSSPGTDNQPQHF
>TRBJ2-2|NA|TRBV14|few
TGTGCCAGCAGCCAAGATCTATGGGGGCGCGAGAACACCGGGGAGCTGTTTTTT
CASSQDLWGRENTGELFF
>TRBJ1-1|NA|TRBV11-2|NA
TGTGCCAGCAGCACCCACAGGTCCTCGGGGACTGAAGCTTTCTTT
CASSTHRSSGTEAFF
>TRBJ1-1|NA|TRBV5-4|few
TGTGCCAGCAGCTCCAGAGTTTCCACTGAAGCTTTCTTT
CASSSRVSTEAFF
>TRBJ1-4|NA|TRBV6-5|NA
TGTGCCAGCAGTTACTCGGCGGTCGAAAAACTGTTTTTT
CASSYSAVEKLFF
>TRBJ2-1|TRBD1|TRBV19|NA
TGTGCCAGTAGCCTAGGACAGGCGTTCTACAATGAGCAGTTCTTC
CASSLGQAFYNEQFF
>TRBJ2-7|NA|TRBV9|few
TGTGCCAGCAGCGTAGGGAAAGGGCATACCTACGAGCAGTACTTC
CASSVGKGHTYEQYF
>TRBJ1-5|NA|TRBV19|NA
TGTGCCAGTACTTTGGGGGTAGGGAGCAATCAGCCCCAGCATTTT
CASTLGVGSNQPQHF
>TRBJ1-3|NA|TRBV6-2/TRBV6-3|NA
TGTGCCAGCAGTTACGGGGACACCATATATTTT
CASSYGDTIYF
>TRBJ2-1|TRBD2|TRBV19|many
TGTGCCAGTAGTTCCGCAGGTGCGGGGGGGCCGGCGAACGATGAGCAGTTCTTC
CASSSAGAGGPANDEQFF
>TRBJ2-1|TRBD2|TRBV19|NA
TGTGCCAGTAGTTTCCGGACTAGCGGGGAGGGAGGTGAGCAGTTCTTC
CASSFRTSGEGGEQFF
>TRBJ1-1|NA|TRBV7-6|NA
TGTGCCAGCAGCTTAGGTCAGGGTGGGGCTTTCTTT
CASSLGQGGAFF
>TRBJ1-4|TRBD1|TRBV7-9|few
TGTGCCAGCAGCTTAGCGCAAGGGGGCCCTGAAAAACTGTTTTTT
CASSLAQGGPEKLFF
>TRBJ1-2|NA|TRBV27|many
TGTGCCAGCAGTTTATCGCCGGGGGGAGTCTATGGCTACACCTTC
CASSLSPGGVYGYTF
>TRBJ1-1|NA|TRBV7-6|many
TGTGCCAGCAGCACCCTCACGGGGGAGGTGAACACTGAAGCTTTCTTT
CASSTLTGEVNTEAFF
>TRBJ2-2|TRBD2|TRBV6-5|NA
TGTGCCAGCAGTTACTTACGCGGGGGTTCAAACACCGGGGAGCTGTTTTTT
CASSYLRGGSNTGELFF
>TRBJ1-5|NA|TRBV28|NA
TGTGCCAGCAGTTTATATCCCCCGGGGGCAGAAGGCAATCAGCCCCAGCATTTT
CASSLYPPGAEGNQPQHF
>TRBJ1-1|NA|TRBV7-3|few
TGTGCCAGCAGCTTATGGGCCCAGCCAGGGACGAACACTGAAGCTTTCTTT
CASSLWAQPGTNTEAFF
>TRBJ2-1|TRBD2|TRBV3-1|once
TGTGCCAGCACCGAGAGCGGGGCCAACAATGAGCAGTTCTTC
CASTESGANNEQFF
>TRBJ2-1|TRBD2|TRBV14|NA
TGTGCCAGCAGCCAAGATGGCTCTAGCGGGGGGGCAAATGAGCAGTTCTTC
CASSQDGSSGGANEQFF
>TRBJ2-5|NA|TRBV6-2/TRBV6-3|many
TGTGCCAGCAGTCACCTTCGACAGAGCAAGTACCAAGAGACCCAGTACTTC
CASSHLRQSKYQETQYF
>TRBJ2-7|NA|TRBV7-3|NA
TGTGCCAGCAGCGTGGACTACAATGAGCAGTACTTC
CASSVDYNEQYF
>TRBJ1-3|NA|TRBV27|few
TGTGCCAGCAGCCTATATTTTGGGAACACCATATATTTT
CASSLYFGNTIYF